Below, 22 T cell receptor beta chains from the same sample are listed, as sequenced in a study of shared clonotypes between healthy human individuals. Clones were sequenced by immunoSEQ multiplex PCR, and TCRdb holds only the in-frame ones, with some missing. The sample records 100,000 or so clones, 55% to 70% being singletons. The sample consisted of memory CD8+ T cells sorted from blood. The subset denotes: CD45RO+ cells pooled with CCR7-negative TemRA cells. These receptors came from a young woman in good health.

The rearrangement uses TRBV4-2 and TRBJ1-1; TRBD1 aligns across 7 bases. Germline CDR1 is LGHNA and CDR2 is YNFKEQ. The CDR3 contains 16 residues. The ends lost 0 bases at V and 4 bases at J; junction bases unmatched: 8. Written as DNA, the CDR3 is TGTGCCAGCAGCCAAGAAGAGGGACAGAGAGGCACTGAAGCTTTCTTT. This encodes CASSQEEGQRGTEAFF.

The rearrangement links TRBV5-1 to TRBJ1-2; D remains ambiguous. V gave up 0 bases and J gave up 8 bases, with 20 bases separating them. Germline CDR1 reads SGHRS; CDR2 reads YFSETQ. This CDR3 has 16 amino acids. The CDR3 bases are TGCGCCAGCAGCTTGGAGACTAACTACGATACTAAGGGCTACACCTTC. This translates into CASSLETNYDTKGYTF.

There are a few counts of this clone. This sequence is one base from a far larger clone and is likely a read error. The chain joins TRBV6-4 to TRBJ2-2; D is possibly TRBD2 (5 bases). Trimming left V 5 bases short and J 1 base short, with 5 bases between. Germline V gene data show CDR1 as MRHNA and CDR2 as SNTAGT. The CDR3 is 13 residues long. The CDR3 coding sequence is TGTGCCAGCAGTAGCGGGAACACCGGGGAGCTGTTTTTT. Translation gives CASSSGNTGELFF.

This chain links TRBV11-2 with TRBJ2-7, with D possibly called TRBD1 or TRBD2 (5 bases each). V lost 7 bases and J 4 bases, leaving 8 bases between the germline ends. This CDR3 spans 11 amino acids. Germline V gives CDR1 SGHAT, CDR2 FQNNGV. For the CDR3, the DNA is TGTGCCAGCACTGGGGGTTACGAGCAGTACTTC. It codes for CASTGGYEQYF.

The chain joins TRBV9 to TRBJ2-7; 7 positions agree with TRBD2. The ends lost 0 bases at V and 3 bases at J; junction bases unmatched: 3. The germline V gene has CDR1 SGDLS and CDR2 YYNGEE. The CDR3 has 14 residues. CDR3 protein: CASSVGQRGYEQYF. The CDR3 DNA follows: TGTGCCAGCAGCGTAGGCCAGCGGGGCTACGAGCAGTACTTC.

The chain employs TRBV28 and TRBJ1-5; unclear D gene. Per the germline V gene, CDR1 is MDHEN and CDR2 is SYDVKM. V was trimmed by 5 bases and J by 3 bases, leaving 23 bases between them. The CDR3 consists of 18 residues. CDR3 nucleotide sequence: TGTGCCAGCAGTAAAGAATGGCAGAGAATTCGAGTCAATCAGCCCCAGCATTTT. Translation: CASSKEWQRIRVNQPQHF. Full variable domain (missing parts from reference TRBV28 and TRBJ1-5): DVKVTQSSRYLVKRTGEKVFLECVQDMDHENMFWYRQDPGLGLRLIYFSYDVKMKEKGDIPEGYSVSREKKERFSLILESASTNQTSMYLCASSKEWQRIRVNQPQHFGDGTRLSIL.

The chain joins TRBV25-1 to TRBJ2-3; D assignment may be TRBD1 or TRBD2 (6 bases each). V was clipped by 10 bases and J by 3 bases, with 17 bases between them. The germline V gene encodes CDR1 MGHDK and CDR2 SYGVNS. The CDR3 consists of 14 residues. CDR3 in DNA: TGTGCCACCGAATGGGGGGCGGGGACAGATACGCAGTATTTT. Translation gives CATEWGAGTDTQYF.

The chain joins TRBV15 to TRBJ2-5, with 11 nucleotides matching TRBD1. The CDR3 has 15 residues. Trimming removed 4 bases from V and 5 bases from J; junction bases left unmatched: 6. CDR1 is LNHNV, CDR2 YYDKDF, per germline (reference sequence). CDR3 region: CATSTGQGAYETQYF. The CDR3 DNA reads TGTGCCACCAGCACCGGACAGGGGGCCTATGAGACCCAGTACTTC.

This clone was recorded at least ten times. The chain is built from TRBV6-4 and TRBJ2-5; TRBD2 aligns across 7 bases. The CDR3 is made up of 15 amino acids. Germline V CDR1 and CDR2: MRHNA, SNTAGT. The trim removed 3 bases at V and 5 bases at J, leaving 9 bases unmatched. Here the CDR3 DNA reads TGTGCCAGCAGTGAGTCGACGGGAGGAATTGAGACCCAGTACTTC. It codes for CASSESTGGIETQYF.

The chain links TRBV7-9 to TRBJ2-3; TRBD1 matches at 9 bases. The CDR3 spans 15 residues. V was pared by 5 bases and J by 2 bases, with 5 bases of the junction left unmatched. The germline V gene has CDR1 SEHNR and CDR2 FQNEAQ (reference sequence). This chain's CDR3 is CASSPGQGDTDTQYF. For the CDR3, the DNA is TGTGCCAGCAGCCCGGGACAGGGAGACACAGATACGCAGTATTTT.

The rearrangement joins TRBV7-2 to TRBJ2-3, with 7 bases fitting TRBD1. The CDR3 runs 14 residues. Germline V gives CDR1 SGHTA, CDR2 FQGNSA. The junction had 4 bases not matched to a gene; V was cut back by 3 bases and J by 4 bases. Here the CDR3 DNA reads TGTGCCAGCAGCTTTAGCCAGGGGGCAGATACGCAGTATTTT. Encoded protein: CASSFSQGADTQYF.

The V gene is TRBV10-2, the J gene TRBJ1-3, with unresolved D. The germline V gene encodes CDR1 WSHSY and CDR2 SAAADI. Trimming shortened V by 2 bases and J by 0 bases, and 8 bases separated the two germline ends. This CDR3 is built from 15 residues. DNA for the CDR3: TGCGCCAGCAGTGAGACAGCAAGCTCTGGAAACACCATATATTTT. This sequence encodes CASSETASSGNTIYF.

In its sample, this clone was seen once. The chain carries TRBV29-1 and TRBJ2-1, with D tentatively TRBD2 (6 bases). Trimming left V 7 bases short and J 7 bases short, with 23 bases between. CDR1 is SQVTM and CDR2 is ANQGSEA in the germline V gene. The CDR3 extends over 15 amino acids. CDR3 bases: TGCAGCGCTAAGAGTTCGGGGAGGTCTTTTAATGAGCAGTTCTTC. Encoded protein: CSAKSSGRSFNEQFF.

The rearrangement links TRBV6-1 to TRBJ2-7; no clear D gene. This CDR3 region has 12 residues. V dropped 8 bases and J dropped 5 bases, with 13 bases sitting between them. Germline V lookup: CDR1 MNHNS, CDR2 SASEGT. The CDR3 DNA follows: TGTGCCAGCGCCAGGCATCTGGACGAGCAGTACTTC. It codes for CASARHLDEQYF.

This clone was seen just once. This sequence joins TRBV27 and TRBJ2-3, with 12 bases that match TRBD2. The germline gives CDR1 MNHEY, CDR2 SMNVEV (reference sequence). The CDR3 length is 18 residues. J was trimmed by 1 base and V by 7 bases; bases with no gene match: 12. The DNA for the CDR3 is TGTGCCAGCACTACCGGGCTAGCGGGAGGGCTGGGCACAGATACGCAGTATTTT. Amino acid sequence: CASTTGLAGGLGTDTQYF.

This clone appeared a few times. The V and J genes are TRBV5-4 and TRBJ1-1, with TRBD1 as a possible D gene (5 bases). This CDR3 comprises 15 residues. V lost 3 bases to trimming and J lost 1 base, with 13 bases between them. Germline lookup yields CDR1 SGHNT and CDR2 YYREEE (reference sequence). The CDR3 reads CASSSGPGTNTEAFF. The CDR3 coding sequence is TGTGCCAGCAGCTCCGGTCCAGGGACGAACACTGAAGCTTTCTTT.

The V and J genes are TRBV7-9 and TRBJ2-3, with 9 bases lining up with TRBD2. This CDR3 is 16 amino acids long. V was pared by 2 bases and J by 6 bases, with 9 bases of the junction left unmatched. Germline V gene sequence: CDR1 SEHNR, CDR2 FQNEAQ (reference sequence). The CDR3 DNA reads TGTGCCAGCAGCTTATACCTAGCGGGATGGTTTGATACGCAGTATTTT. This translates into CASSLYLAGWFDTQYF. Using reference TRBV7-9 and TRBJ2-3 for the parts outside the CDR3, the full variable domain is DTGVSQNPRHKITKRGQNVTFRCDPISEHNRLYWYRQTLGQGPEFLTYFQNEAQLEKSRLLSDRFSAERPKGSFSTLEIQRTEQGDSAMYLCASSLYLAGWFDTQYFGPGTRLTVL.

This clone is a singleton in its sample. The chain is built from TRBV30 and TRBJ1-1; TRBD1 might be the D (6 bases). The CDR3 totals 12 residues. The germline CDR1 and CDR2 sequences are GTSNPN and SVGIG (reference sequence). V lost 4 bases, J lost 11 bases, and 17 bases lay in between. The DNA for the CDR3 is TGTGCCTGGATTCTTTGGTCAGACAGGGCTTTCTTT. Amino acids: CAWILWSDRAFF.

The chain is built from TRBV19 and TRBJ1-5; D unresolved. Trimming left V 7 bases short and J 0 bases short, with 19 bases between. This CDR3 comprises 17 residues. Germline CDR1 and CDR2: LNHDA and SQIVND (reference sequence). CDR3 region: CASNRDTFSYSNQPQHF. Written as DNA, the CDR3 is TGTGCCAGTAATCGAGACACATTCTCGTATAGCAATCAGCCCCAGCATTTT.

This clone appeared once. The chain carries TRBV5-6 and TRBJ1-1; 11 nucleotides agree with TRBD1. Germline V CDR1 and CDR2: SGHDT, YYEEEE. CDR3 length: 14 amino acids. Trimming removed 3 bases from V and 4 bases from J; junction bases left unmatched: 2. CDR3 in DNA: TGTGCCAGCAGCTCTGGACAGGGGGCCACTGAAGCTTTCTTT. Encoded protein: CASSSGQGATEAFF.

V gene TRBV19 combines with J gene TRBJ1-2, with TRBD1 as a possible D gene (5 bases). The CDR3 extends over 15 amino acids. V was shortened by 3 bases and J by 4 bases, with 15 bases between the two germline ends. In germline, CDR1 is LNHDA, CDR2 SQIVND (reference sequence). The DNA of the CDR3 is TGTGCCAGTAGTATCCAGGGCGGCGTCGGCTATGGCTACACCTTC. Translation gives CASSIQGGVGYGYTF.

In nucleotides, the CDR3 is TGCGCCAGCAGGGATAGGGTCGACTACAATGAGCAGTTCTTC. Translating gives CASRDRVDYNEQFF. The chain joins TRBV5-1 to TRBJ2-1; the D is unclear. Germline V CDR1 and CDR2: SGHRS, YFSETQ. The CDR3 is 14 amino acids. The V end was cut by 5 bases, the J end by 3 bases, with 12 bases between.